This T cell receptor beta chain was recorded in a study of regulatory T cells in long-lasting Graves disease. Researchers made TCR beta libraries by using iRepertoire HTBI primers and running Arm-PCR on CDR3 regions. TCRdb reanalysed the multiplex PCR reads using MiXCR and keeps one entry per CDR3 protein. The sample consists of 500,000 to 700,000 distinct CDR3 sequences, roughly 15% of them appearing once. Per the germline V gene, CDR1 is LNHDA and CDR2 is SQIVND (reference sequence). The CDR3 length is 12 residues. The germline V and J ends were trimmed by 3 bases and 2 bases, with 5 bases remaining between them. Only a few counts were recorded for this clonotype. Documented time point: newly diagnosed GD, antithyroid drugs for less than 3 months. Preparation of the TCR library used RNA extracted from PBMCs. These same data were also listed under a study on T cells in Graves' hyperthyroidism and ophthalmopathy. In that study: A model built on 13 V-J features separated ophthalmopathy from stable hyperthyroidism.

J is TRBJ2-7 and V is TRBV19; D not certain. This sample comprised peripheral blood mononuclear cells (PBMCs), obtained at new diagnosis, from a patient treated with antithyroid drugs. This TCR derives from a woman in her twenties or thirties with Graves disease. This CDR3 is CASSIQPYEQYF. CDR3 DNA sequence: TGTGCCAGTAGTATCCAGCCCTACGAGCAGTACTTC.